This T cell receptor beta chain was sequenced during a study of blood T cells in healthy people across ages. Study conclusions and caveats: While age rose, TCR beta diversity per million T cells dropped in a roughly linear way. As naive T cell percentage varied, TCR beta diversity correlated strongly with it.

V lost 2 bases and J lost 11; bases outside the gene matches: 15. Per the germline V gene, CDR1 is SGHKS and CDR2 is YYEKEE (reference sequence). The CDR3 spans 16 residues. Combining a sample-barcoded 5' primer with a J-beta primer mix, a second PCR ran for about 7 to 11 cycles. TCRdb fed the 5' RACE reads into MiXCR, producing one record per CDR3 protein. Here the sample spans some 290,000 distinct CDR3 sequences, roughly 29% being singletons. Concerning this clonotype: Its antigen remains unidentified.

Healthy Caucasian individuals from Russia aged roughly 6 to 95 were enrolled as donors. A minimum of 5 micrograms of total RNA was extracted per sample. The genes are TRBV5-5 and TRBJ2-5; 10 bases are a match to TRBD2. Sample: blood. The sequence was obtained from a woman in her 70s in good health. The DNA for the CDR3 is TGTGCCAGCAGCTTTAAAACTAGCGGGGCCCCGGGGGAGCAGTACTTC. It yields the protein CASSFKTSGAPGEQYF.